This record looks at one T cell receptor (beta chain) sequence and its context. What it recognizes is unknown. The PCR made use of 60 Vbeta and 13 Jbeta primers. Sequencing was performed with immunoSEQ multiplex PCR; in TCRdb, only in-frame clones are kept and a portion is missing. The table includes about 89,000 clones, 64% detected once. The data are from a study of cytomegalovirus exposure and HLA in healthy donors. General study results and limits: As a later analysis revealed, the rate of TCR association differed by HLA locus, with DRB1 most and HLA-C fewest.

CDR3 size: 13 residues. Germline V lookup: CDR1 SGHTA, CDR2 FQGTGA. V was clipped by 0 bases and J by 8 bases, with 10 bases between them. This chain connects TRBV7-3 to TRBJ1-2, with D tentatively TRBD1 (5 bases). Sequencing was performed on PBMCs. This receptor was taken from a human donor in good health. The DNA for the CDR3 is TGTGCCAGCAGCTTAACCGCAGGGTACGGCTACACCTTC. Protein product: CASSLTAGYGYTF.